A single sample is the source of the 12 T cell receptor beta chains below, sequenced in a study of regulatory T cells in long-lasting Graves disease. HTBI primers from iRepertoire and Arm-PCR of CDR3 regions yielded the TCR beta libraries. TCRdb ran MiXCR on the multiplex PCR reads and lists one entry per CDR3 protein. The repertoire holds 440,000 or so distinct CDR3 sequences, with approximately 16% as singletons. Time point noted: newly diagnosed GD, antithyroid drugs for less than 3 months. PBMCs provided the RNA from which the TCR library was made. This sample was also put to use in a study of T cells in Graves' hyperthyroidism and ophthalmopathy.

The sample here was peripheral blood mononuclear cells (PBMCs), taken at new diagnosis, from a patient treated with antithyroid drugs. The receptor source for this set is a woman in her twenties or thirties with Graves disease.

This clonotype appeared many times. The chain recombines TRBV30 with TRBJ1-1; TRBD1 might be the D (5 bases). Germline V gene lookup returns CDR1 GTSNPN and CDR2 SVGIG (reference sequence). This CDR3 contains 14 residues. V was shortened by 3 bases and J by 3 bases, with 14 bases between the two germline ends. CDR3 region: CAWSLPRVYTEAFF. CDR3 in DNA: TGTGCCTGGAGCCTTCCCAGGGTGTACACTGAAGCTTTCTTT.

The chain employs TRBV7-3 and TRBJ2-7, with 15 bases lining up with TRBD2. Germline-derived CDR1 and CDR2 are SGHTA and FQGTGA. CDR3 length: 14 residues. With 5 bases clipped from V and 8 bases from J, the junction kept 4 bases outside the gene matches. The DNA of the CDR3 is TGTGCCAGCAGCCCGGGACTAGCGGGAGGAAAGCAGTACTTC. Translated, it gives CASSPGLAGGKQYF. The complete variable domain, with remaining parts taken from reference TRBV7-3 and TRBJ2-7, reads GAGVSQTPSNKVTEKGKYVELRCDPISGHTALYWYRQSLGQGPEFLIYFQGTGAADDSGLPNDRFFAVRPEGSVSTLKIQRTERGDSAVYLCASSPGLAGGKQYFGPGTRLTVT.

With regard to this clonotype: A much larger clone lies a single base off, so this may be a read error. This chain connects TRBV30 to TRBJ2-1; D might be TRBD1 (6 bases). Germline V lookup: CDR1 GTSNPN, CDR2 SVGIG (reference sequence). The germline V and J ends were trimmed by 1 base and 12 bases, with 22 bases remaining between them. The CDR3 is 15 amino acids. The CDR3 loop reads CAWSAKPQGLDGQFF. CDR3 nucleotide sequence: TGTGCCTGGAGTGCCAAGCCACAGGGTTTAGATGGGCAGTTCTTC.

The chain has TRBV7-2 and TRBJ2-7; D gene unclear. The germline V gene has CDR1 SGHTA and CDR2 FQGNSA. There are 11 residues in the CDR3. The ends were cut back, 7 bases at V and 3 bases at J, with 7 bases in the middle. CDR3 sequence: CASTSGYEQYF. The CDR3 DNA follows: TGTGCCAGCACCTCGGGCTACGAGCAGTACTTC. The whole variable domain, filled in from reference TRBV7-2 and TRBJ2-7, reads GAGVSQSPSNKVTEKGKDVELRCDPISGHTALYWYRQSLGQGLEFLIYFQGNSAPDKSGLPSDRFSAERTGGSVSTLTIQRTQQEDSAVYLCASTSGYEQYFGPGTRLTVT.

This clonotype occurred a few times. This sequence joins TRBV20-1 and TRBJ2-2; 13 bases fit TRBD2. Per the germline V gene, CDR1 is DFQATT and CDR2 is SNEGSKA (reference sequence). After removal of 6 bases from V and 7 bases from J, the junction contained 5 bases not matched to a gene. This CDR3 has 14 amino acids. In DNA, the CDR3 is TGCAGTGCGCGGACTAGCGGGAGCCACGGGGAGCTGTTTTTT. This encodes CSARTSGSHGELFF.

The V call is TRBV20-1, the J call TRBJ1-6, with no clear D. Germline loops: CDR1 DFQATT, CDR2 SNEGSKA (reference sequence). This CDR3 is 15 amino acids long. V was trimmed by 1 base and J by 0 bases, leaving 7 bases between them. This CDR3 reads CSARARSSYNSPLHF. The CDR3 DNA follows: TGCAGTGCTAGAGCCAGAAGCTCCTATAATTCACCCCTCCACTTT.

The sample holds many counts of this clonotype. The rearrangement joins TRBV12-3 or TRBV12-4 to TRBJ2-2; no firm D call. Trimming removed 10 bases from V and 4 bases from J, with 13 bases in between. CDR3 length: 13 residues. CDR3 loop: CATKNSGTGELFF. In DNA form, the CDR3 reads TGTGCCACCAAAAACTCGGGCACCGGGGAGCTGTTTTTT.

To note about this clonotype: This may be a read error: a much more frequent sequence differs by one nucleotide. The CDR3 sequence: CASSPKRETQYF. The CDR3, as DNA: TGTGCCAGCAGCCCGAAGAGGGAAACGCAGTATTTT. The rearrangement links TRBV12-3 or TRBV12-4 to TRBJ2-3; perhaps TRBD2 as D (5 bases). There are 12 residues in the CDR3. V lost 6 bases to trimming and J lost 9 bases, with 13 bases between them.

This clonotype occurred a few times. This CDR3 reads CASRPFRDSWRETQYF. The CDR3 DNA reads TGTGCCAGCAGACCCTTTCGGGACTCTTGGAGAGAGACCCAGTACTTC. V and J are TRBV7-9 and TRBJ2-5; possibly TRBD2 for D (6 bases). CDR1 is SEHNR and CDR2 is FQNEAQ in the germline V gene (reference sequence). V gave up 6 bases and J gave up 4 bases, with 21 bases separating them. CDR3 size: 16 residues.

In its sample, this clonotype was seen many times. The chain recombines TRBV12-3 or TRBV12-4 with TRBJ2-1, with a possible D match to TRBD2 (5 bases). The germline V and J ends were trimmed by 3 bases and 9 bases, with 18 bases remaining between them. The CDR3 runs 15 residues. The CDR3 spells CASSFLAPPGSEQFF. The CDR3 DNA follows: TGTGCCAGCAGTTTCCTGGCTCCACCTGGGAGTGAGCAGTTCTTC.

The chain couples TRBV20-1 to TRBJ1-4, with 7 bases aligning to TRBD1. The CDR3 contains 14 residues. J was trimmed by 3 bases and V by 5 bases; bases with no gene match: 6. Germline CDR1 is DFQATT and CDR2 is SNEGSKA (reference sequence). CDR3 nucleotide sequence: TGCAGTGCTGTCACCGGGACAGCTAATGAAAAACTGTTTTTT. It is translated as CSAVTGTANEKLFF.

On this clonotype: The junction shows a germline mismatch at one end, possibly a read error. CDR3 region: CASRDRGGQPQHF. As DNA, the CDR3 is TGTGCCAGCAGGGACAGGGGAGGACAGCCCCAGCATTTT. The chain uses TRBV4-1 and TRBJ1-5; 10 nucleotides align to TRBD1. CDR3 length equals 13 residues. Germline V lookup: CDR1 MGHRA, CDR2 YSYEKL.